Each of the 11 T cell receptor beta chains below was sequenced from the same sample in a study of T cell responses to AZD1222 COVID-19 vaccine. The assay was immunoSEQ multiplex PCR, and TCRdb's table has in-frame clones only and misses some. The profile shows about 190,000 clones, approximately 94% of them singletons. Material: peripheral blood, obtained on day 0 of AZD1222 vaccination. Every receptor here comes from an adult in good health.

The chain employs TRBV27 and TRBJ2-7; D assignment may be TRBD1 or TRBD2 (6 bases each). CDR3 length: 13 residues. V was shortened by 2 bases and J by 7 bases, with 12 bases between the two germline ends. Germline values: CDR1 MNHEY, CDR2 SMNVEV (reference sequence). This CDR3 reads CASSLEGGGEQYF. In DNA, the CDR3 is TGTGCCAGCAGTTTAGAGGGGGGAGGTGAGCAGTACTTC.

The genes are TRBV11-2 and TRBJ1-6; D is unresolved. The CDR3 is 14 amino acids. Trimming pared 3 bases from V and 10 bases from J, leaving 13 bases between. From germline, CDR1 is SGHAT and CDR2 FQNNGV. CDR3 residues: CASSFRRSHSPLHF. The CDR3 DNA reads TGTGCCAGCAGCTTCCGCAGGTCCCACTCACCCCTCCACTTT.

The chain recombines TRBV6-5 with TRBJ2-3, with 7 bases aligning to TRBD2. The germline V gene has CDR1 MNHEY and CDR2 SVGAGI. This CDR3 region has 14 residues. J lost 0 bases, V lost 6 bases, and 3 bases had no gene match. CDR3 in DNA: TGTGCCAGCAGCAATAGCGGGAGCACAGATACGCAGTATTTT. It translates to CASSNSGSTDTQYF.

The chain combines TRBV5-1 with TRBJ1-1; D is unclear. Trimming took 0 bases from V and 1 from J, leaving 4 bases between them. The CDR3 covers 13 residues. CDR1 is SGHRS and CDR2 is YFSETQ in the germline V gene. The CDR3 region is CASSLDRNTEAFF. CDR3 bases: TGCGCCAGCAGCTTGGACAGGAACACTGAAGCTTTCTTT.

The J gene is TRBJ2-7, the V gene TRBV5-1; TRBD2 matches 11 bases. J gave up 5 bases and V 0 bases, and 10 bases lay outside the gene matches. In germline, CDR1 is SGHRS, CDR2 YFSETQ. The CDR3 sequence is 17 residues long. The CDR3 region has the DNA TGCGCCAGCAGCTTGGTGGGGTTAGCGGGAGGGCCCCACGAGCAGTACTTC. Translation gives CASSLVGLAGGPHEQYF.

The J gene is TRBJ1-2, the V gene TRBV2; D gene ambiguous. Germline assignment: CDR1 SNHLY and CDR2 FYNNEI. V lost 1 base to trimming and J lost 8 bases, with 11 bases between them. CDR3 length: 13 amino acids. CDR3 region: CASSEDLWEGYTF. The CDR3, as DNA: TGTGCCAGCAGTGAAGACCTGTGGGAGGGCTACACCTTC. Supplemented by reference TRBV2 and TRBJ1-2, the full variable domain reads EPEVTQTPSHQVTQMGQEVILRCVPISNHLYFYWYRQILGQKVEFLVSFYNNEISEKSEIFDDQFSVERPDGSNFTLKIRSTKLEDSAMYFCASSEDLWEGYTFGSGTRLTVV.

J is TRBJ2-1 and V is TRBV19; D is uncertain. CDR3 length: 15 amino acids. Germline values: CDR1 LNHDA, CDR2 SQIVND (reference sequence). The V end lost 3 bases, the J end lost 8 bases, and 17 bases lay between the germline ends. This CDR3 reads CASSMGGLAGDEQFF. In nucleotides, the CDR3 is TGTGCCAGTAGTATGGGTGGGTTAGCCGGCGATGAGCAGTTCTTC.

This clone was counted once. One junction end disagrees with the germline gene, perhaps due to a read error. This chain uses TRBV5-1 with TRBJ2-2, with D possibly called TRBD1 or TRBD2 (5 bases each). The germline V gene encodes CDR1 SGHRS and CDR2 YFSETQ. The CDR3 is 16 amino acids. Written as DNA, the CDR3 is TGCGCCAGCAGCTTGCGAGGGGCCACGAACGCCGGGGAGCTGTTTTTT. The encoded protein is CASSLRGATNAGELFF.

This chain links TRBV19 with TRBJ2-1, with TRBD1 as a possible D gene (5 bases). The CDR3 extends over 13 amino acids. Germline loops: CDR1 LNHDA, CDR2 SQIVND (reference sequence). The V end was cut by 6 bases, the J end by 3 bases, with 9 bases between. CDR3 sequence reads: CASSGHNYNEQFF. Written as DNA, the CDR3 is TGTGCCAGTAGCGGACATAACTACAATGAGCAGTTCTTC.

J is TRBJ1-5 and V is TRBV4-2; D might be TRBD1 (6 bases). The CDR3 loop spans 15 amino acids. The germline V and J ends were trimmed by 0 bases and 5 bases, with 11 bases remaining between them. The germline V gene encodes CDR1 LGHNA and CDR2 YNFKEQ. The CDR3 here is CASSQDRGGDQPQHF. DNA for the CDR3: TGTGCCAGCAGCCAAGATCGAGGGGGGGATCAGCCCCAGCATTTT.

V gene TRBV9 combines with J gene TRBJ1-2, with D perhaps TRBD1 (6 bases). This CDR3 is built from 15 residues. Germline CDR1 and CDR2: SGDLS and YYNGEE. Trimming took 0 bases from V and 7 from J, leaving 16 bases between them. CDR3 loop: CASSVEGGSTLGYTF. The CDR3 nucleotides are TGTGCCAGCAGCGTAGAGGGGGGAAGTACCCTTGGCTACACCTTC.